Sequencing of this T cell receptor (beta chain) was carried out in a study of shared clonotypes between healthy human individuals. Sequenced by immunoSEQ multiplex PCR; TCRdb stores in-frame clones only, minus some. The sample yields around 500,000 clones, 70% to 80% seen once. Per the germline V gene, CDR1 is SEHNR and CDR2 is FQNEAQ (reference sequence). Trimming took off 5 bases at V and 2 bases at J, with 16 bases between the two ends. The CDR3 runs to 16 residues. Sequencing was performed on PBMCs. This sequence was found in a woman aged 35 to 49 in good health. Some clones in this sample may be carry-over from other donors' samples. The chain joins TRBV7-9 to TRBJ1-3; D unclear. As DNA, the CDR3 is TGTGCCAGCAGCCCACCAGCCGACCGTCCTGGAAACACCATATATTTT. Its translation: CASSPPADRPGNTIYF.